This T cell receptor beta chain emerged from a study of blood T cells in healthy people across ages. Sample-barcoded 5' priming and a J-beta primer mix drove a second PCR of roughly 7 to 11 cycles. TCRdb reprocessed the 5' RACE reads with MiXCR, giving one entry per CDR3 protein. The table records hundreds of thousands of distinct CDR3 sequences, around a fifth of them present only once. V lost 3 bases to trimming and J lost 2 bases, with 13 bases between them. The CDR3 loop spans 15 amino acids. Germline V gene sequence: CDR1 SGHAT, CDR2 FQNNGV. This clonotype was counted a few times. The V gene is TRBV11-2, the J gene TRBJ2-5, with a weak D call TRBD2 (5 bases). The sequenced sample consisted of blood. The TCR sequence derives from a man between 65 and 85 years old in good health. The CDR3 bases are TGTGCCAGCAGCTTGGGCATCTCGGGGCAAGAGACCCAGTACTTC. Its translation: CASSLGISGQETQYF.